A selection of T cell receptor beta chains follows, all from one sample in a study of identical twins. A single record per CDR3 protein comes from TCRdb applying MiXCR to the 5' RACE reads. The data hold roughly 250,000 distinct CDR3 sequences, with over 11% observed a single time. The sequenced material came from memory (CD45RO+) T cells sorted from blood. The receptors were gathered from a woman aged 18-35 years in good health. Both conserved end residues are part of each CDR3. The order of the fields is clone size, V gene, CDR3 length, J gene, D gene, CDR3 protein, CDR3 DNA. The D gene is left open where the match is weak. The size field is filled for only some rows; it gives once, few, many or a size class.

clone size: -
V gene: TRBV20-1
CDR3 length: 11
J gene: TRBJ2-1
D gene: -
CDR3 protein: CSGSAHNEQFF
CDR3 DNA: TGCAGTGGAAGCGCACACAATGAGCAGTTCTTC

clone size: few
V gene: TRBV20-1
CDR3 length: 15
J gene: TRBJ2-3
D gene: TRBD2
CDR3 protein: CSASRLAGSTDTQYF
CDR3 DNA: TGCAGTGCTAGTAGACTAGCGGGGAGCACAGATACGCAGTATTTT

clone size: -
V gene: TRBV7-6
CDR3 length: 15
J gene: TRBJ2-5
D gene: TRBD1
CDR3 protein: CASSFGTGGQETQYF
CDR3 DNA: TGTGCCAGCAGCTTCGGGACAGGGGGCCAAGAGACCCAGTACTTC

clone size: few
V gene: TRBV5-1
CDR3 length: 15
J gene: TRBJ2-2
D gene: TRBD1
CDR3 protein: CASSFAGTDTGELFF
CDR3 DNA: TGCGCCAGCAGCTTCGCTGGGACAGACACCGGGGAGCTGTTTTTT

clone size: few
V gene: TRBV10-3
CDR3 length: 14
J gene: TRBJ1-2
D gene: TRBD1
CDR3 protein: CATSRDRGLEGYTF
CDR3 DNA: TGTGCCACGTCCCGGGACAGGGGGCTGGAAGGCTACACCTTC

clone size: many
V gene: TRBV7-9
CDR3 length: 14
J gene: TRBJ1-2
D gene: TRBD1
CDR3 protein: CASSLIQGASGYTF
CDR3 DNA: TGTGCCAGCAGCTTGATACAGGGGGCAAGCGGCTACACCTTC

clone size: -
V gene: TRBV20-1
CDR3 length: 14
J gene: TRBJ2-7
D gene: TRBD2
CDR3 protein: CSARPSGTSHEQYF
CDR3 DNA: TGCAGTGCTAGACCGTCCGGGACTAGTCACGAGCAGTACTTC

clone size: -
V gene: TRBV15
CDR3 length: 19
J gene: TRBJ2-6
D gene: -
CDR3 protein: CATSRVGDLLSSGANVLTF
CDR3 DNA: TGTGCCACCAGCAGAGTCGGTGACTTACTTAGCTCTGGGGCCAACGTCCTGACTTTC

clone size: many
V gene: TRBV20-1
CDR3 length: 17
J gene: TRBJ2-1
D gene: TRBD2
CDR3 protein: CSANKAKTSGRFDEQFF
CDR3 DNA: TGCAGTGCCAATAAGGCGAAAACTAGCGGGAGATTCGATGAGCAGTTCTTC

clone size: -
V gene: TRBV20-1
CDR3 length: 12
J gene: TRBJ2-7
D gene: -
CDR3 protein: CSAESSSYEQYF
CDR3 DNA: TGCAGTGCTGAATCTAGCTCCTACGAGCAGTACTTC

clone size: few
V gene: TRBV28
CDR3 length: 15
J gene: TRBJ2-1
D gene: -
CDR3 protein: CASWDPKGLHNEQFF
CDR3 DNA: TGTGCCAGTTGGGATCCTAAGGGGCTTCACAATGAGCAGTTCTTC

clone size: many
V gene: TRBV11-2
CDR3 length: 13
J gene: TRBJ1-5
D gene: -
CDR3 protein: CASSQDSNQPQHF
CDR3 DNA: TGTGCCAGCAGCCAAGATAGCAATCAGCCCCAGCATTTT

clone size: few
V gene: TRBV3-1
CDR3 length: 15
J gene: TRBJ1-2
D gene: -
CDR3 protein: CASSQASTGNYGYTF
CDR3 DNA: TGTGCCAGCAGCCAAGCCTCTACCGGGAACTATGGCTACACCTTC

clone size: -
V gene: TRBV11-2
CDR3 length: 15
J gene: TRBJ1-2
D gene: -
CDR3 protein: CASSLESSSLYGYTF
CDR3 DNA: TGTGCCAGCAGCTTAGAATCTTCCTCCCTATATGGCTACACCTTC

clone size: -
V gene: TRBV30
CDR3 length: 14
J gene: TRBJ1-6
D gene: -
CDR3 protein: CAWSYNSYNSPLHF
CDR3 DNA: TGTGCCTGGAGTTATAACTCCTATAATTCACCCCTCCACTTT

clone size: -
V gene: TRBV27
CDR3 length: 17
J gene: TRBJ1-5
D gene: -
CDR3 protein: CASSLSQDSYSNQPQHF
CDR3 DNA: TGTGCCAGCAGTTTATCCCAGGACAGCTATAGCAATCAGCCCCAGCATTTT

clone size: -
V gene: TRBV24-1
CDR3 length: 15
J gene: TRBJ2-1
D gene: -
CDR3 protein: CATSDPTGLVGEQFF
CDR3 DNA: TGTGCCACCAGTGATCCAACCGGACTGGTAGGGGAGCAGTTCTTC

clone size: many
V gene: TRBV4-2
CDR3 length: 16
J gene: TRBJ2-6
D gene: -
CDR3 protein: CASSQDRGTGANVLTF
CDR3 DNA: TGTGCCAGCAGCCAAGATAGGGGTACCGGGGCCAACGTCCTGACTTTC

clone size: -
V gene: TRBV4-1
CDR3 length: 14
J gene: TRBJ2-7
D gene: -
CDR3 protein: CASSQPMTGYEQYF
CDR3 DNA: TGCGCCAGCAGCCAACCAATGACCGGTTACGAGCAGTACTTC

clone size: -
V gene: TRBV5-5
CDR3 length: 16
J gene: TRBJ2-7
D gene: TRBD2
CDR3 protein: CASSLGGGRASYEQYF
CDR3 DNA: TGTGCCAGCAGCTTGGGTGGCGGGAGGGCGTCATACGAGCAGTACTTC

clone size: many
V gene: TRBV7-3
CDR3 length: 14
J gene: TRBJ1-5
D gene: -
CDR3 protein: CASSPTGWGQPQHF
CDR3 DNA: TGTGCCAGCAGCCCAACAGGGTGGGGTCAGCCCCAGCATTTT